One T cell receptor beta chain is described in this entry. Its antigen remains unidentified. The PCR used 60 Vbeta and 13 Jbeta primers. Generated by immunoSEQ multiplex PCR, the TCRdb table keeps only in-frame clones and is missing some. The sample holds 100,000 to 150,000 clones. Donors sampled were nominally healthy, though unrecorded immune exposures were likely. The source of the sample is a study of cytomegalovirus exposure and HLA in healthy donors. Findings and limits, study-wide: Cytomegalovirus association was listed for approximately 160 TCR beta chains.

This CDR3 has 13 residues. Germline-derived CDR1 and CDR2 are MDHEN and SYDVKM. The clonotype comes from a man younger than 45 in good health and CMV-seronegative. The sequenced sample was PBMCs. The gene calls are TRBV28 and TRBJ2-1, with 11 bases fitting TRBD1. The CDR3 protein is CVCKDRGLDEQFF. CDR3 nucleotide sequence: TGTGTATGCAAGGACAGGGGGCTGGATGAGCAGTTCTTC.